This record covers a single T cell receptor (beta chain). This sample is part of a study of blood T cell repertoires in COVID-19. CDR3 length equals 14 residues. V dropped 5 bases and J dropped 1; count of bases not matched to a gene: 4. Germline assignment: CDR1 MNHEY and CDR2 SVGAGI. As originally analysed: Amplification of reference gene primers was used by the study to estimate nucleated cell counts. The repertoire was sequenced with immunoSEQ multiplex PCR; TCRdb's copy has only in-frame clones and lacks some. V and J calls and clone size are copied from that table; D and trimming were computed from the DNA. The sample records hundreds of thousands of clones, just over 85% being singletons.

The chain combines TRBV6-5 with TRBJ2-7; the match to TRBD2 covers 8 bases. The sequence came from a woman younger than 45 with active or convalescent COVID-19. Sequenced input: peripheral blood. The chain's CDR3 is CASSHSGISYEQYF. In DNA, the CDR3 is TGTGCCAGCAGTCATAGCGGGATATCCTACGAGCAGTACTTC.